This T cell receptor beta chain derives from a study of blood T cell repertoires in COVID-19. Libraries were prepared by immunoSEQ multiplex PCR; TCRdb keeps only in-frame clonotypes and omits some of them. The sample includes roughly 250,000 clones, just under 85% of them seen just once. What was sequenced was peripheral blood. The source of this sequence is a woman aged 55-69 years with active or convalescent COVID-19.

The CDR3 coding sequence is TGTGCCATCAGGGTACAGGGGTATACTGAAGCTTTCTTT. Translated: CAIRVQGYTEAFF. V is TRBV10-3 and J is TRBJ1-1, with 7 bases matching TRBD1. The CDR3 spans 13 residues. CDR1 is ENHRY and CDR2 is SYGVKD in the germline V gene. V lost 6 bases and J lost 5; bases outside the gene matches: 6.